This T cell receptor (beta chain) stems from a study of blood T cell repertoires in COVID-19. Looking at the study overall: The United States, Italy and Spain supplied acute and convalescent COVID-19 samples.

Per the study methods: Amplifying reference gene primers gave estimates of nucleated cell counts. Libraries were prepared by immunoSEQ multiplex PCR; TCRdb keeps only in-frame clonotypes and omits some of them. For V, J and clone size, that table is used; D and trimming come from the DNA. Of about 40,000 clones in the sample, approximately 80% are singletons; the top ten hold 24%. This CDR3 region has 14 residues. The germline V gene encodes CDR1 WSHSY and CDR2 SAAADI. V shed 4 bases, J shed 3 bases, and the junction held 0 bases outside the gene matches. This clonotype was obtained from a human donor with acute or convalescent COVID-19. The donor label of this sample is uncertain. The chain uses TRBV10-2 and TRBJ1-4; the match to TRBD1 covers 9 bases. The sample comprised peripheral blood. CDR3 nucleotide sequence: TGCGCCAGCAGTGGGACAGGGGCTAATGAAAAACTGTTTTTT. Protein sequence: CASSGTGANEKLFF.